This T cell receptor (beta chain) was observed in a study of blood T cell repertoires in COVID-19. This clone has just one count. Method: immunoSEQ multiplex PCR; TCRdb's copy keeps in-frame clones and lacks some. The profile shows some 170,000 clones, roughly 87% of them singletons. Germline lookup yields CDR1 KGHSH and CDR2 LQKENI. J gave up 6 bases and V 2 bases, and 9 bases lay outside the gene matches. The CDR3 extends over 15 amino acids. The sample comprised peripheral blood. The sequence was collected from a woman in her 50s with acute or convalescent COVID-19. The chain carries TRBV18 and TRBJ2-7; 8 bases line up with TRBD1. As DNA, the CDR3 is TGTGCCAGCTCACCAAATGGACAGGGTCCGCTCGAGCAGTACTTC. It codes for CASSPNGQGPLEQYF. Together with reference TRBV18 and TRBJ2-7, the CDR3 gives the full variable domain: NAGVMQNPRHLVRRRGQEARLRCSPMKGHSHVYWYRQLPEEGLKFMVYLQKENIIDESGMPKERFSAEFPKEGPSILRIQQVVRGDSAAYFCASSPNGQGPLEQYFGPGTRLTVT.